These 13 T cell receptor beta chains originate from one sample sequenced in a study of vaccination effects on CD4 cells after COVID-19. Antigen-specific CD4+ T cell clonotypes were called by their expansion after viral peptide-pool culture in ViraFEST. Following a roughly eleven-day culture, CD4+ T cells were purified. PCR showed that the person got SARS-CoV-2 infection at some point between March and December 2020. Participants received two doses of either the BNT162b2 or mRNA-1273 vaccine. Which antigens these TCRs recognize remains unknown. TCRdb's copy holds only in-frame clones and misses some; the assay was immunoSEQ multiplex PCR. The sample yields roughly 16,000 clones, around 70% seen once. The material was CD4+ T cells from PBMCs cultured with SARS-CoV-2 spike peptides, obtained after COVID-19 vaccination. These receptor sequences come from a human donor who had a prior SARS-CoV-2 infection.

This chain uses TRBV5-1 with TRBJ2-4, with 9 bases fitting TRBD1. The CDR3 spans 13 residues. V lost 2 bases to trimming and J lost 9 bases; unmatched junction nucleotides: 3. The V gene's germline CDR1 is SGHRS and CDR2 YFSETQ. CDR3 sequence (DNA): TGCGCCAGCAGCTTACAGGGGGCTAGCATTCAGTACTTC. It specifies CASSLQGASIQYF.

The rearrangement uses TRBV10-3 and TRBJ1-1; no definite D call. The CDR3 runs 14 residues. V dropped 5 bases and J dropped 6 bases, with 16 bases sitting between them. Germline values: CDR1 ENHRY, CDR2 SYGVKD. DNA of the CDR3: TGTGCCATCAGTCGCACAGATCACCCCCCTGAAGCTTTCTTT. It is translated as CAISRTDHPPEAFF.

This clone has only one observation. V is TRBV18 and J is TRBJ2-7, with 11 bases fitting TRBD1. The trim removed 3 bases at V and 6 bases at J, leaving 7 bases unmatched. Germline-derived CDR1 and CDR2 are KGHSH and LQKENI. The CDR3 totals 15 residues. The CDR3 DNA sequence: TGTGCCAGCTCACCCCAAGGGACAGGGGGACGCGAGCAGTACTTC. It yields the protein CASSPQGTGGREQYF.

V is TRBV7-9 and J is TRBJ2-2; 11 bases fit TRBD2. This CDR3 contains 15 residues. Germline trimming cut 5 bases from V and 4 bases from J; bases unmatched to any gene: 3. Looked up from germline, CDR1 is SEHNR and CDR2 is FQNEAQ (reference sequence). The CDR3 loop is CASSRTSGPTGELFF. DNA for the CDR3: TGTGCCAGCAGCAGGACTAGCGGGCCCACCGGGGAGCTGTTTTTT.

This rearrangement joins TRBV19 to TRBJ2-5; TRBD1 matches at 7 bases. The CDR3 sequence is 16 residues long. Germline V gene lookup returns CDR1 LNHDA and CDR2 SQIVND (reference sequence). The V and J ends lost 0 bases and 2 bases, in that order; junction bases with no gene match: 6. CDR3 coding DNA: TGTGCCAGTAGTATAGATTACGAACAGGGGCAAGAGACCCAGTACTTC. Translation: CASSIDYEQGQETQYF. The full variable domain, its missing parts supplied by reference TRBV19 and TRBJ2-5, is DGGITQSPKYLFRKEGQNVTLSCEQNLNHDAMYWYRQDPGQGLRLIYYSQIVNDFQKGDIAEGYSVSREKKESFPLTVTSAQKNPTAFYLCASSIDYEQGQETQYFGPGTRLLVL.

This clone was recorded a few times. The chain employs TRBV5-4 and TRBJ1-1; D ambiguous. The germline CDR1 and CDR2 sequences are SGHNT and YYREEE (reference sequence). With 3 bases removed from V and 0 bases from J, the gap between germline ends came to 3 bases. The CDR3 is 12 amino acids. As DNA, the CDR3 is TGTGCCAGCAGCTCCGTGAACACTGAAGCTTTCTTT. Protein: CASSSVNTEAFF.

This clone was observed a single time. The CDR3, as DNA: TGTGCCAGCAGCCCACAAGAGACCCAGTACTTC. Translation: CASSPQETQYF. This chain joins TRBV7-6 and TRBJ2-5; no definite D call. V lost 5 bases to trimming and J lost 2 bases, with 3 bases between them. Germline-derived CDR1 and CDR2 are SGHVS and FNYEAQ. The CDR3 runs to 11 residues.

The CDR3 DNA is TGTGCCATCGCGGGGGGAGAGGGCCTCACTGAAGCTTTCTTT. As protein: CAIAGGEGLTEAFF. This chain joins TRBV10-3 and TRBJ1-1, with D possibly being TRBD1 (5 bases). Germline loops: CDR1 ENHRY, CDR2 SYGVKD. This CDR3 region has 14 residues. V lost 8 bases to trimming and J lost 4 bases, with 17 bases between them.

This chain joins TRBV6-5 and TRBJ1-6, with 11 bases aligning to TRBD1. J was trimmed by 7 bases and V by 6 bases; bases with no gene match: 2. This CDR3 has 14 residues. Germline V lookup: CDR1 MNHEY, CDR2 SVGAGI. The CDR3 reads CASSGTGGNSPLHF. As DNA, the CDR3 is TGTGCCAGCAGCGGGACAGGGGGGAATTCACCCCTCCACTTT.

The chain links TRBV6-6 to TRBJ1-5, with 8 bases lining up with TRBD1. The CDR3 consists of 16 residues. Germline V lookup: CDR1 MNHNY, CDR2 SVGAGI (reference sequence). The J segment lost 0 bases and the V segment lost 7 bases, leaving 8 bases of the junction unmatched. CDR3 DNA sequence: TGTGCCAGCACCAACTCTGGGACAGGTAGCAATCAGCCCCAGCATTTT. Residues: CASTNSGTGSNQPQHF.

The rearrangement joins TRBV7-9 to TRBJ2-7; 11 bases are shared with TRBD2. Germline V CDR1 and CDR2: SEHNR, FQNEAQ (reference sequence). V was clipped by 5 bases and J by 1 base; unmatched bases: 7. The CDR3 runs 16 residues. The CDR3 bases are TGTGCCAGCAGCGCACTTCTAGCGGGAGGTTCCTACGAGCAGTACTTC. It is translated as CASSALLAGGSYEQYF.

The rearrangement joins TRBV30 to TRBJ2-1; D not certain. Between the trimmed V and J ends, which lost 2 bases and 2 bases, there was a span of 4 bases. The CDR3 contains 12 residues. Germline loops: CDR1 GTSNPN, CDR2 SVGIG (reference sequence). Here the CDR3 reads CAWSLAYNEQFF. The CDR3 DNA reads as TGTGCCTGGAGTTTGGCCTACAATGAGCAGTTCTTC. Using reference TRBV30 and TRBJ2-1 for the parts outside the CDR3, the full variable domain is SQTIHQWPATLVQPVGSPLSLECTVEGTSNPNLYWYRQAAGRGLQLLFYSVGIGQISSEVPQNLSASRPQDRQFILSSKKLLLSDSGFYLCAWSLAYNEQFFGPGTRLTVL.

The V and J genes are TRBV7-2 and TRBJ1-2, with a weak D call TRBD1 (5 bases). Looked up from germline, CDR1 is SGHTA and CDR2 is FQGNSA. The CDR3 contains 15 residues. The germline V and J ends were trimmed by 0 bases and 4 bases, with 12 bases remaining between them. The CDR3 region is CASSLASGRSYGYTF. CDR3 sequence (DNA): TGTGCCAGCAGCTTAGCGTCGGGGCGAAGCTATGGCTACACCTTC.